These 7 T cell receptor beta chains originate from one sample sequenced in a study of cytomegalovirus exposure and HLA in healthy donors (dated by TCRdb to 2016 to 2017). Receptor libraries were prepared by the immunoSEQ multiplex PCR assay. For the multiplex PCR, a mixture combining 60 forward primers for TCR Vbeta segments and 13 reverse primers for TCR Jbeta segments was used. Sourced from immuneACCESS, this table was stored by TCRdb with only in-frame sequences that have V and J called. A share of the clones is absent; for the studies checked, an unresolved V gene accounts for under half, and the remainder has no known explanation. The table for this sample lists about 200,000 clones; around 83% of them were counted only once. The ten largest clones add up to about 1.4% of the sample. Material: PBMCs. The origin of the receptors is a girl aged 5 to 17 in good health and CMV-seronegative.

This clone was counted a single time. This chain links TRBV7-2 with TRBJ2-1; 11 bases agree with TRBD2. The CDR3 runs to 17 residues. Germline loops: CDR1 SGHTA, CDR2 FQGNSA. V lost 2 bases to trimming and J lost 5 bases; unmatched junction nucleotides: 8. In DNA form, the CDR3 reads TGTGCCAGCAGCTTATCCGGGACTAGCGGATTTAACAATGAGCAGTTCTTC. It codes for CASSLSGTSGFNNEQFF.

The chain has TRBV7-9 and TRBJ2-2, with D hard to call. V was pared by 3 bases and J by 0 bases, with 8 bases between. Germline CDR1 SEHNR, CDR2 FQNEAQ (reference sequence). The CDR3 sequence is 15 residues long. The chain's CDR3 is CASSLGRPNTGELFF. The CDR3 DNA is TGTGCCAGCAGCTTGGGCAGGCCGAACACCGGGGAGCTGTTTTTT.

This clone was recorded once. The chain joins TRBV28 to TRBJ2-3, with TRBD2 matching 7 bases. This CDR3 contains 17 residues. CDR1 is MDHEN, CDR2 SYDVKM, per germline. With 4 bases clipped from V and 1 base from J, the junction kept 11 bases outside the gene matches. The CDR3 DNA is TGTGCCAGCAGTTATCTAGGGAGCGGGAAGGGCACAGATACGCAGTATTTT. It codes for CASSYLGSGKGTDTQYF.

This chain joins TRBV5-8 and TRBJ2-1, with a weak D call TRBD2 (6 bases). CDR3 size: 15 residues. Trimming took off 4 bases at V and 3 bases at J, with 14 bases between the two ends. Germline assignment: CDR1 SGHTS and CDR2 YDEGEE. The CDR3 spells CASSRPGVFYNEQFF. The DNA for the CDR3 is TGTGCCAGCAGCCGTCCGGGGGTCTTCTACAATGAGCAGTTCTTC.

The J gene is TRBJ1-1, the V gene TRBV7-6; possibly TRBD1 for D (5 bases). The CDR3 covers 15 residues. Trimming pared 4 bases from V and 0 bases from J, leaving 12 bases between. Germline V gives CDR1 SGHVS, CDR2 FNYEAQ. CDR3 sequence reads: CASSSLTAMNTEAFF. CDR3 coding DNA: TGTGCCAGCAGCTCCCTGACAGCGATGAACACTGAAGCTTTCTTT.

The chain combines TRBV18 with TRBJ1-2; perhaps TRBD1 as D (5 bases). Trimming pared 5 bases from V and 0 bases from J, leaving 7 bases between. Germline CDR1 KGHSH, CDR2 LQKENI. The CDR3 has 13 amino acids. The CDR3 loop is CASSGAANYGYTF. In nucleotides, the CDR3 is TGTGCCAGCTCAGGGGCCGCTAACTATGGCTACACCTTC.

This clone was found once. The rearrangement uses TRBV11-3 and TRBJ1-1, with D maybe TRBD1 (5 bases). In germline, CDR1 is SGHNT, CDR2 YENEEA. This CDR3 contains 17 residues. Trimming removed 0 bases from V and 3 bases from J, with 17 bases in between. CDR3 nucleotide sequence: TGTGCCAGCAGCTTAGAATACTTCGGCATAGGGGACACTGAAGCTTTCTTT. Residues: CASSLEYFGIGDTEAFF.